The 10 T cell receptor beta chains given below trace back to one sample, sequenced in a study of a mutant IDH1 vaccine in newly diagnosed glioma. Using immunoSEQ multiplex PCR, the repertoire was profiled, and TCRdb retains in-frame clones only, with some absent. In the table there are 50,000 to 75,000 clones, around 90% of which are singletons. Time point noted: baseline, week 1 (first vaccination visit). The treatment is: pre-vaccination baseline after standard-of-care therapy. Specimen: PBMCs, collected from a glioma patient treated with radiotherapy, temozolomide or both. These receptors came from a man in his fifties with glioma.

J is TRBJ2-3 and V is TRBV7-2; TRBD2 matches at 14 bases. CDR1 and CDR2 (germline): SGHTA, FQGNSA. CDR3 length: 15 residues. Trimming at V came to 5 bases and at J to 10 bases, leaving 8 bases not matched to a gene. In nucleotides, the CDR3 is TGTGCCAGCAGCCCCCAAGGACTAGCGGGGGGTGCGCAGTATTTT. This sequence encodes CASSPQGLAGGAQYF.

The genes are TRBV10-1 and TRBJ1-6; no reliable D call. V was cut by 7 bases and J by 5 bases, with 9 bases left in between. Germline V gives CDR1 WNHNN, CDR2 SYGVQD (reference sequence). The CDR3 sequence is 13 residues long. The CDR3 sequence is CASTDGNNSPLHF. The CDR3 nucleotides are TGCGCCAGCACGGACGGTAATAATTCACCCCTCCACTTT.

The chain joins TRBV4-1 to TRBJ1-1, with TRBD1 identical over 8 bases. Trimming removed 0 bases from V and 4 bases from J; junction bases left unmatched: 10. Germline V gives CDR1 MGHRA, CDR2 YSYEKL. The CDR3 has 17 residues. The CDR3 DNA is TGCGCCAGCAGCCAAGATTCCGGGGACAGGTTGGGCACTGAAGCTTTCTTT. It is translated as CASSQDSGDRLGTEAFF.

V is TRBV5-1 and J is TRBJ1-6; 7 bases line up with TRBD1. The germline gives CDR1 SGHRS, CDR2 YFSETQ. The ends lost 5 bases at V and 7 bases at J; junction bases unmatched: 3. The CDR3 is 13 residues long. CDR3 sequence reads: CASRTGQNSPLHF. The CDR3 region has the DNA TGCGCCAGCAGGACAGGGCAAAATTCACCCCTCCACTTT.

CDR3 residues: CASSSTPSLTDTQYF. The CDR3 region has the DNA TGTGCCAGCAGCTCGACTCCCTCCCTCACAGATACGCAGTATTTT. J is TRBJ2-3 and V is TRBV7-3; D is unresolved. This CDR3 has 15 residues. The V gene lost 4 bases and the J gene lost 2 bases, with 13 bases spanning the gap. The germline V gene has CDR1 SGHTA and CDR2 FQGTGA. Drawing the rest from reference TRBV7-3 and TRBJ2-3, the complete variable domain is GAGVSQTPSNKVTEKGKYVELRCDPISGHTALYWYRQSLGQGPEFLIYFQGTGAADDSGLPNDRFFAVRPEGSVSTLKIQRTERGDSAVYLCASSSTPSLTDTQYFGPGTRLTVL.

V and J are TRBV28 and TRBJ1-2, with TRBD1 matching over 7 bases. The CDR3 has 13 amino acids. After removal of 3 bases from V and 3 bases from J, the junction contained 1 base not matched to a gene. The V gene's germline CDR1 is MDHEN and CDR2 SYDVKM. The CDR3 is CASSLGQYYGYTF. The CDR3 DNA is TGTGCCAGCAGTTTGGGACAGTACTATGGCTACACCTTC.

The J gene is TRBJ2-4, the V gene TRBV4-1; 13 bases match TRBD2. Germline trimming cut 4 bases from V and 1 base from J; bases unmatched to any gene: 7. Germline assignment: CDR1 MGHRA and CDR2 YSYEKL. CDR3 size: 18 residues. The CDR3 DNA follows: TGCGCCAGCAGCCCAAGGGGACTAGCGGGATCGGCCAAAAACATTCAGTACTTC. It translates to CASSPRGLAGSAKNIQYF.

J is TRBJ2-7 and V is TRBV5-1, with a possible D match to TRBD2 (5 bases). The length of the CDR3 is 13 residues. V gave up 4 bases and J gave up 3 bases, with 11 bases separating them. From germline, CDR1 is SGHRS and CDR2 YFSETQ. The DNA for the CDR3 is TGCGCCAGCAGCCAGACCGAGGGCTACGAGCAGTACTTC. It is translated as CASSQTEGYEQYF. Based on the CDR3 plus reference TRBV5-1 and TRBJ2-7, the full variable domain is KAGVTQTPRYLIKTRGQQVTLSCSPISGHRSVSWYQQTPGQGLQFLFEYFSETQRNKGNFPGRFSGRQFSNSRSEMNVSTLELGDSALYLCASSQTEGYEQYFGPGTRLTVT.

This chain uses TRBV29-1 with TRBJ1-4, with D possibly TRBD1 on 6 matching bases. V was cut by 6 bases and J by 5 bases, with 16 bases left in between. This CDR3 is built from 14 residues. The germline CDR1 and CDR2 sequences are SQVTM and ANQGSEA. The CDR3 DNA is TGCAGCGTCGGGGATAGGGGGGTGAATGAAAAACTGTTTTTT. Translated, it gives CSVGDRGVNEKLFF.

In its sample, this clone was seen once. V and J are TRBV28 and TRBJ2-5; 7 nucleotides match TRBD1. The CDR3 has 17 residues. The junction had 13 bases not matched to a gene; V was cut back by 4 bases and J by 2 bases. Germline values: CDR1 MDHEN, CDR2 SYDVKM. DNA of the CDR3: TGTGCCAGCAGTTCTACGACAGGGATGAGACGGCAAGAGACCCAGTACTTC. It specifies CASSSTTGMRRQETQYF. The full variable domain, completed using reference TRBV28 and TRBJ2-5, is DVKVTQSSRYLVKRTGEKVFLECVQDMDHENMFWYRQDPGLGLRLIYFSYDVKMKEKGDIPEGYSVSREKKERFSLILESASTNQTSMYLCASSSTTGMRRQETQYFGPGTRLLVL.